The T cell receptor (beta chain) under discussion was sequenced for a study of T cells after yellow fever vaccination. MiXCR was run by TCRdb on the 5' RACE reads, yielding one entry per CDR3 protein. The table records 500,000 to 650,000 distinct CDR3 sequences, around a sixth of them present only once. The CDR3 is made up of 15 amino acids. Germline V gene data show CDR1 as SGHRS and CDR2 as YFSETQ. This clonotype was observed at least ten times. A junction end diverges from the germline sequence, so it may reflect a read error. The sample was PBMCs, taken less than 6 days after the first yellow fever vaccination. This clonotype was obtained from a man in his late teens or twenties who received the YFV17D yellow fever vaccine. The chain combines TRBV5-1 with TRBJ2-1, with 10 bases matching TRBD2. CDR3 protein: CASSLTSGAYNEQFF. The CDR3 nucleotides are TGTGCCAGCAGCTTAACTAGCGGGGCCTACAATGAGCAGTTCTTC.